The entry that follows covers one TCR beta chain sequence. Its target is not known. This entry comes from a study of PD-1 blockade in classical Hodgkin lymphoma. Some clones are missing from TCRdb's copy, which holds only in-frame ones; the method was immunoSEQ multiplex PCR. The sample lists 30,000 to 35,000 clones, approximately 94% occurring once. Overall study findings and caveats: The origin of the repertoire differences remains undefined, with disease activity or prior therapy as possible causes.

This CDR3 has 15 amino acids. Trimming shortened V by 1 base and J by 5 bases, and 14 bases separated the two germline ends. Germline V lookup: CDR1 MGHDK, CDR2 SYGVNS. Time point here: newly diagnosed, previously untreated cHL patient sample. The sequencing input was peripheral blood mononuclear cells (PBMCs). This receptor was identified in a human donor with classical Hodgkin lymphoma. J is TRBJ2-5 and V is TRBV25-1, with TRBD2 as a possible D gene (6 bases). The CDR3 DNA sequence: TGTGCCAGCAGTGAATGGGCGGGAAGAGCGGAGACCCAGTACTTC. This gives the protein CASSEWAGRAETQYF. Full variable domain (missing parts from reference TRBV25-1 and TRBJ2-5): EADIYQTPRYLVIGTGKKITLECSQTMGHDKMYWYQQDPGMELHLIHYSYGVNSTEKGDLSSESTVSRIRTEHFPLTLESARPSHTSQYLCASSEWAGRAETQYFGPGTRLLVL.